The following is a T cell receptor beta chain sequence with its context. It lacks a known antigen. It has no much larger one-base neighbor in the sample; base qualities were not kept. This entry is derived from a study of blood T cell repertoires in COVID-19 (dated by TCRdb to the early 2020s). Background on the whole study: Samples covering the acute and convalescent phases of COVID-19 were provided by collaborators in the United States, Italy and Spain. The sample metadata nearly always contained a de-identified subject ID, COVID-19 status, age in years and sex. The repertoires were made available in a free public database intended to serve as a resource for research on the immune response to SARS-CoV-2. Where available, HLA class I and class II types were obtained from metadata supplied by the sample provider rather than from assay-based typing. The dataset comprised deeply sampled blood TCRbeta repertoires from subjects exposed to, actively infected with, or recovered from COVID-19. Samples were obtained from the ongoing ImmuneRACE study (first 160 participants) and from 1,254 subjects provided by 6 global collaborators. The material from the prospective study consisted of cDNA or gDNA derived from T cells, B-cell-depleted T cells, or PBMCs. Study-level results and caveats: The quantity of clinical and demographic metadata differed by source and by participant and was supplied without curation.

A second Seattle source provided samples from volunteer blood donors who had recovered from COVID-19. Whole blood was collected in K2EDTA tubes by collaborating institutions according to the institutions' own protocols. For TCRbeta analysis, collaborator samples were shipped as frozen whole blood, as isolated PBMCs, or as DNA extracted from either sample type. The immunoSEQ Assay, a bias-controlled multiplex PCR, was used to amplify TCRbeta CDR3 regions from genomic DNA. As for the authors' bioinformatics: Nucleated cell counts per sample were estimated from amplification of reference gene primers within the assay. To quantify the absolute abundance of each unique TCRbeta CDR3 rearrangement, sequence reads were collapsed and filtered. For each sample, productive Simpson clonality was calculated by taking the square root of Simpson's diversity index across productive rearrangements. The clones in this table, taken by TCRdb from immuneACCESS, are in-frame only. Not every clone is retained; where verified, under half of the shortfall comes from an unresolved V gene, and the cause of the rest is unknown. V and J calls and clone size are given by that table; D and trimming were obtained from the DNA. The sample table shows 250,000 to 300,000 clones, and about 91% are seen once. The top ten clones comprise less than 5% of the sample.

The germline V gene (reference sequence) provides CDR1 LNHDA and CDR2 SQIVND. V sheds 7 bases and J sheds 4 bases, leaving 18 bases between their ends. From its cysteine to its phenylalanine, the CDR3 spans 15 amino acids. CDR3 DNA is the only sequence kept; it has 45 bases, read in frame from the first base. The specimen was peripheral blood. The receptor was isolated from a woman aged 40 to 50 who had recovered from COVID-19. This chain is built from TRBV19 and TRBJ2-3; TRBD2 is a possible D gene, resting on 7 matching bases. The CDR3 protein: CASTATGRGADTQYF. The DNA is as follows: TGTGCCAGTACCGCGACGGGGAGGGGGGCAGATACGCAGTATTTT.